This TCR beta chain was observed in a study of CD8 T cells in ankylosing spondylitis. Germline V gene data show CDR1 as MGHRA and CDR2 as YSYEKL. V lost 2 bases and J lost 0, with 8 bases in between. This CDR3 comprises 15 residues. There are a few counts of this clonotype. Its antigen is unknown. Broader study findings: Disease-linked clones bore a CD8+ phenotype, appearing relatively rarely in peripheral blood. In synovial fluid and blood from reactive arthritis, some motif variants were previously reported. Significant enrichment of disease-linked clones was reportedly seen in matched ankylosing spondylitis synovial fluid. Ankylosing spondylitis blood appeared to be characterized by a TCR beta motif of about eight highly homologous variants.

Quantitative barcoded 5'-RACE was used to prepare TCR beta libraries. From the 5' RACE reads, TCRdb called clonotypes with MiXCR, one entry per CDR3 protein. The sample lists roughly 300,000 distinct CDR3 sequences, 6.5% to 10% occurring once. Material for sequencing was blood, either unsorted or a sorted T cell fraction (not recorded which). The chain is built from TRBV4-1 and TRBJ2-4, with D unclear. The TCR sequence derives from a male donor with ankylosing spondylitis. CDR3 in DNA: TGCGCCAGCAGCCAAATTAAACTAGCCAAAAACATTCAGTACTTC. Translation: CASSQIKLAKNIQYF.